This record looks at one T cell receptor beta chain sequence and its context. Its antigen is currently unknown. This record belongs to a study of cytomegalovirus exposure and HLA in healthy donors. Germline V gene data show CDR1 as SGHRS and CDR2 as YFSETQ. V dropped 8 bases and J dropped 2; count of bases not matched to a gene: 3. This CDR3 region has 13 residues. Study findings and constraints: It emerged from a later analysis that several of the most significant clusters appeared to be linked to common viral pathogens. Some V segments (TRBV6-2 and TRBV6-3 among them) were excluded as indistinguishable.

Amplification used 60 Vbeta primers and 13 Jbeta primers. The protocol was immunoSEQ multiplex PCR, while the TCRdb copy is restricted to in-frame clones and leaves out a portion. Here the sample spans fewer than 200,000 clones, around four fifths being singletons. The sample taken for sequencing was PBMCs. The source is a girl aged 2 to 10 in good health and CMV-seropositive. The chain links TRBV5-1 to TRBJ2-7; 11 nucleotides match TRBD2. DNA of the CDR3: TGCGCCAGTGGGACTAGCGGAACCTACGAGCAGTACTTC. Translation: CASGTSGTYEQYF.